Below are 8 T cell receptor beta chains sequenced from a single sample in a study of cytomegalovirus exposure and HLA in healthy donors. PCR amplification relied on 60 Vbeta primers (plus 13 Jbeta primers). Method: immunoSEQ multiplex PCR; TCRdb's copy keeps in-frame clones and lacks some. The data hold approximately 100,000 clones, with 64% observed a single time. The sample consisted of PBMCs. Receptor source: a man in his 60s in good health and CMV-seronegative.

This clone came up a few times. The chain carries TRBV5-6 and TRBJ2-2; TRBD1 might be the D (6 bases). From germline, CDR1 is SGHDT and CDR2 YYEEEE. Trimming removed 4 bases at V and 3 bases at J, with 13 bases between. The CDR3 loop spans 15 amino acids. CDR3 protein: CASSGTSAYTGELFF. DNA for the CDR3: TGTGCCAGCAGCGGGACAAGTGCGTACACCGGGGAGCTGTTTTTT.

The genes are TRBV7-9 and TRBJ1-6, with D hard to call. Germline V gene sequence: CDR1 SEHNR, CDR2 FQNEAQ (reference sequence). There are 14 residues in the CDR3. Between the trimmed V and J ends, which lost 5 bases and 5 bases, there was a span of 10 bases. CDR3 sequence: CASSRIENNSPLHF. In DNA form, the CDR3 reads TGTGCCAGCAGCCGTATCGAGAATAATTCACCCCTCCACTTT.

The chain employs TRBV2 and TRBJ2-1, with 7 bases that match TRBD1. CDR3 length: 14 amino acids. Germline values: CDR1 SNHLY, CDR2 FYNNEI. J gave up 9 bases and V 3 bases, and 8 bases lay outside the gene matches. This chain's CDR3 is CASSEGYRGGEQFF. The CDR3 bases are TGTGCCAGCAGTGAGGGATACAGGGGTGGTGAGCAGTTCTTC.

This clone was counted only a few times. The chain has TRBV7-2 and TRBJ2-4, with TRBD1 identical over 9 bases. Germline CDR1 is SGHTA and CDR2 is FQGNSA. The CDR3 has 17 amino acids. V trimming: 2 bases; J trimming: 1 base; junction bases outside the gene matches: 6. CDR3 sequence: CASSLREGTGAKNIQYF. DNA of the CDR3: TGTGCCAGCAGCTTACGCGAAGGGACAGGGGCCAAAAACATTCAGTACTTC.

The J gene is TRBJ1-6, the V gene TRBV19; the match to TRBD1 covers 9 bases. The CDR3 totals 14 residues. Germline V CDR1 and CDR2: LNHDA, SQIVND (reference sequence). V trimming: 5 bases; J trimming: 10 bases; junction bases outside the gene matches: 6. This CDR3 reads CASSSQGALSPLHF. CDR3 nucleotide sequence: TGTGCCAGTAGTTCACAGGGGGCGCTATCACCCCTCCACTTT.

The chain employs TRBV7-6 and TRBJ2-1; a possible D gene is TRBD2 (5 bases). Germline V gives CDR1 SGHVS, CDR2 FNYEAQ. V was pared by 1 base and J by 14 bases, with 12 bases between. This CDR3 is 12 amino acids long. CDR3 in DNA: TGTGCCAGCAGCTTAGACCGGGGAAGGAAGTTCTTC. Amino acids: CASSLDRGRKFF.

The chain is built from TRBV9 and TRBJ2-1; tentative D call: TRBD2 (6 bases). Germline V gives CDR1 SGDLS, CDR2 YYNGEE. Trimming removed 0 bases from V and 6 bases from J, with 16 bases in between. This CDR3 has 16 amino acids. This CDR3 reads CASSVGHPEEGNEQFF. The CDR3 coding sequence is TGTGCCAGCAGCGTAGGCCATCCGGAGGAGGGCAATGAGCAGTTCTTC.

The V gene is TRBV5-5, the J gene TRBJ2-1, with D maybe TRBD1 (6 bases). Germline V gives CDR1 SGHKS, CDR2 YYEKEE (reference sequence). This CDR3 contains 15 residues. Trimming pared 0 bases from V and 0 bases from J, leaving 7 bases between. The CDR3 sequence: CASSLVDSSYNEQFF. The CDR3 DNA sequence: TGTGCCAGCAGCTTGGTGGACAGCTCCTACAATGAGCAGTTCTTC.